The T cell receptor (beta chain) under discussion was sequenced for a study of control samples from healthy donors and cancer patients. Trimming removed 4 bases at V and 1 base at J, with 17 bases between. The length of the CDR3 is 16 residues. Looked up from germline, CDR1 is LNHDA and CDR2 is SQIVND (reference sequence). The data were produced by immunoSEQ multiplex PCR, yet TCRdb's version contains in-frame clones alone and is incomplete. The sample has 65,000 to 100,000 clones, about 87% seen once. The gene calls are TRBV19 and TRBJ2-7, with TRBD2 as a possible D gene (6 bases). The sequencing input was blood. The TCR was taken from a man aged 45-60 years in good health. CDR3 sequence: CASSKRGVPPSYEQYF. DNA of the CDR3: TGTGCCAGTAGTAAACGCGGGGTTCCGCCATCCTACGAGCAGTACTTC.